The clone carrying this TCR beta chain is a singleton in its sample. Its cognate antigen is unknown. The entry originates in a study of shared clonotypes between healthy human individuals. Findings and caveats of the study: Approximately 5.3% was the fraction of naive CD4 clonotypes found shared across a few donors. Tissue TCR repertoires likely differ from these blood-only repertoires.

V gave up 5 bases and J gave up 1 base, with 9 bases separating them. CDR1 and CDR2 from the germline V gene are SGHTA and FQGTGA. The CDR3 extends over 13 amino acids. CD8 cells classed as naive were CD45RO-negative and positively selected for CCR7, excluding terminally differentiated effector memory CD45RA+ cells. Method: immunoSEQ multiplex PCR; TCRdb's copy keeps in-frame clones and lacks some. Of 630,000 or so clones in the sample, 95% to 98% were seen once. The source of this sequence is a man aged 30-40 years in good health. The V call is TRBV7-3, the J call TRBJ2-7; D is undetermined. Input material: naive CD8+ T cells sorted from blood. The CDR3 nucleotides are TGTGCCAGCAGCCCGGATGTGTCCTACGAGCAGTACTTC. It translates to CASSPDVSYEQYF.